This T cell receptor beta chain is from a study of blood T cells in healthy people across ages (dated by TCRdb to the mid-2010s). The study in broad terms: Template switching captured roughly one uniquely barcoded TCR beta cDNA molecule per two T cells in model experiments. To avoid experimental bias, donors of different ages were randomly spread across the sequencing lanes. Using the same blood draw, the study looked at two additional independent replicas of 1 million unique cDNA reads for two donors, one aged 18 to 29 and the other aged 80 or older. The study measured age-related changes in TCR beta repertoire diversity using deep sequencing normalized with unique cDNA molecular identifiers. The donors were divided into four age groups: young (average around 16 years), middle-aged (around 41), aged (about 56) and long-lived (roughly 86). Results and caveats for the whole study, not just this receptor: Conclusive comparison of naive and antigen-experienced compartments was prevented by the profiling of bulk unsorted PBMCs. Observed TCR beta diversity per million T cells fell roughly linearly with age, and a significant reduction was already apparent by age approximately 40. There was a strong correlation between observed TCR beta diversity and the percentage of naive T cells measured by flow cytometry. Estimates of total diversity from one million sequenced T cells were regarded as lower bounds and underestimates. Donor CMV infection status was unknown, potentially confounding age-related changes in expanded clonotypes. Compared with the aged group, the long-lived group had more naive CD4+ T cells, fewer expanded clones and increased TCR diversity, suggesting age selection.

Library preparation was by 5' RACE. Sequenced using an Illumina HiSeq 2500. A second PCR of roughly 7 to 12 cycles was run with a J-beta primer mix and a sample-barcoded 5' primer. A template-switch 5' adaptor carrying 12 random nucleotides introduced a unique molecular identifier onto each TCR beta cDNA molecule. Each sample yielded at least 2.5 million CDR3-containing paired-end reads. The Mint cDNA synthesis kit, primed by a TRBC-specific oligonucleotide, was used to synthesize first-strand cDNA from all RNA. Following uracil-DNA glycosylase treatment, a first 18-cycle PCR with universal primers M1SS and BC2_uni_R was performed on all cDNA. As for how the authors treated the data: For normalization, 1 million high-quality reads, each with a distinct molecular identifier, were randomly selected from each sample. Instead of being binned into consensus sequences, reads that shared molecular identifiers were thrown out. CDR3 identification, clonotype clustering and error correction used MiTCR with a Q25 quality threshold and the strictest error-elimination algorithm. A nonparametric unseen species model with Euler transformation was used to estimate lower-bound total TCR beta diversity. TCRdb reprocessing: public reads trimmed at Q25 with fastp, clones called with MiXCR, in-frame beta chains kept. Rows are combined by CDR3 protein, so each entry shows the most common genes and DNA. What appears here as the V and J calls and clone size reflects TCRdb's work, not the paper's. The sample data list some 1.7 million distinct CDR3 sequences, and 28% of these were observed just once. The ten largest clones represent around 7.7% of the sample.

To note about this clonotype: Its antigen target is currently unknown. No per-base quality is available; no much larger clone lies one base away.

There are 14 amino acids in the CDR3, from cysteine to phenylalanine inclusive. Of all the DNA, just the CDR3 is kept, 42 bases in frame from base 1. Sequences MNHNS (CDR1) and SASEGT (CDR2) are obtained from the germline V gene. V loses 6 bases of germline sequence and J loses 7 bases, and the interval between the two ends is 18 bases. Systemically healthy Caucasian individuals from Russia, over 30 in total and aged about 6 to 95 years, were included as donors. Around 10 milliliters of peripheral blood were collected from each donor into EDTA-treated Vacutainer tubes. Ficoll-Paque density-gradient centrifugation was used to isolate PBMCs, with at least 7 million per sample. Trizol reagent was used to extract total RNA from PBMCs, with at least 5.5 micrograms per sample. Naive CD45RAhigh/CD27high T cell percentages were measured by flow cytometry on a PBMC aliquot from every donor.

This TCR was recovered from a woman aged 30 to 39 in good health. The sequencing input was blood. This chain is built from TRBV6-1 and TRBJ1-2; no confident D gene assignment can be made. Here the CDR3 is given as CASRARTEPRGYTF. In nucleotide form, the sequence is TGTGCCAGCAGGGCCAGGACCGAGCCGCGTGGCTACACCTTC.